This TCR beta chain was found in a study of glioma-infiltrating T cells after dendritic cell vaccination. Study as a whole: Patients had newly diagnosed or recurrent glioblastoma and received dendritic cell vaccines. Overall study results and limits: Few patients contributed both blood and tumor specimens. Survival was not directly related to TCR clonality in these patients.

CDR1 and CDR2 from the germline V gene are SEHNR and FQNEAQ (reference sequence). V shed 3 bases and J 6 bases; nucleotides not matched to a gene: 9. The CDR3 contains 15 residues. A remark on this clone: What it recognizes is unknown.

Assay: immunoSEQ multiplex PCR; the TCRdb copy retains only in-frame clones and omits some. This sample has more than 95,000 clones; 90% occur once, and the top ten carry around 2.6%. As to time point: after dendritic cell vaccination, including at tumor progression/relapse. The TCR comes from a human donor with glioblastoma. The chain carries TRBV7-9 and TRBJ2-7, with 9 bases fitting TRBD1. Specimen: blood, collected after dendritic cell vaccination. The CDR3 DNA reads as TGTGCCAGCAGCTTCGGGACAGGGAGGCGAGGCGAGCAGTACTTC. Translated: CASSFGTGRRGEQYF.